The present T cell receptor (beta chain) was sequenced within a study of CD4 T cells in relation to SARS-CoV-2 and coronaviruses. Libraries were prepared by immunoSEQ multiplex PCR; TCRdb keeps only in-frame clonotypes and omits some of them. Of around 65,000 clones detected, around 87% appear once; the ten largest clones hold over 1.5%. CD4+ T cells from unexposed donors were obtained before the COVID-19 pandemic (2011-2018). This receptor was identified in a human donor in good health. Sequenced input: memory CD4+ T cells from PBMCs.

The CDR3 sequence: CASSYGQFGELFF. The CDR3 region has the DNA TGTGCCAGCAGTTACGGACAATTCGGGGAGCTGTTTTTT. V and J are TRBV27 and TRBJ2-2; D might be TRBD1 (5 bases). The CDR3 extends over 13 amino acids. Germline loops: CDR1 MNHEY, CDR2 SMNVEV (reference sequence). The V gene lost 4 bases and the J gene lost 7 bases, with 10 bases spanning the gap.